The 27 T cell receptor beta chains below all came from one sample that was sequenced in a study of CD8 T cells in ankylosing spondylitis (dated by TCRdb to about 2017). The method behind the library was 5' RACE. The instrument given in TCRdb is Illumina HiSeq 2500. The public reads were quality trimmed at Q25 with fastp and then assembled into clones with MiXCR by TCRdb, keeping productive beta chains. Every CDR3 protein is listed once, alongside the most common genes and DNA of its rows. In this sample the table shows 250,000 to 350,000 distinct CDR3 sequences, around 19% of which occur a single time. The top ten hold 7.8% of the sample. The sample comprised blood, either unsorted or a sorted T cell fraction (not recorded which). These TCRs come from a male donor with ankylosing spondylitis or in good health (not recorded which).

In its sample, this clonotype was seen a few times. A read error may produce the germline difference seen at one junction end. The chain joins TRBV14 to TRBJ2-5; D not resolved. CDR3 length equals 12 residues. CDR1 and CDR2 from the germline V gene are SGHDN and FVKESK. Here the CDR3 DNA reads TGTGCCAGCAGCCAAGAGCGTCGGGCCCAGTCCTTC. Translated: CASSQERRAQSF.

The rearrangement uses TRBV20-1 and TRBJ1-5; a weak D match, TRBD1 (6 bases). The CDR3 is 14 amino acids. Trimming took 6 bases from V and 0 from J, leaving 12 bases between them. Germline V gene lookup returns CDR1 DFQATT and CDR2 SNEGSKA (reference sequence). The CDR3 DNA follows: TGCAGTGCCGCAGGGGCCCGTAGCAATCAGCCCCAGCATTTT. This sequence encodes CSAAGARSNQPQHF.

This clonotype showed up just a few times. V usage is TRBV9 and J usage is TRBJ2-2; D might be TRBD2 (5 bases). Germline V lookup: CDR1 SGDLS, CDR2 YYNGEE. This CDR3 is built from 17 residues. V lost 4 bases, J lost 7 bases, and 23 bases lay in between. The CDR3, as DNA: TGTGCCAGCAGCCAAGACCCTAGTGGGAGCCCTTTCGGGGAGCTGTTTTTT. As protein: CASSQDPSGSPFGELFF.

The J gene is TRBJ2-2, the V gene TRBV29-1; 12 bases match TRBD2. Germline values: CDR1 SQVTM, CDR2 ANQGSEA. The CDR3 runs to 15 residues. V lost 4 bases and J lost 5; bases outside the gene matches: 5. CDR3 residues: CSVGASGGATGELFF. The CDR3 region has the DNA TGCAGCGTTGGCGCTAGCGGGGGGGCAACCGGGGAGCTGTTTTTT.

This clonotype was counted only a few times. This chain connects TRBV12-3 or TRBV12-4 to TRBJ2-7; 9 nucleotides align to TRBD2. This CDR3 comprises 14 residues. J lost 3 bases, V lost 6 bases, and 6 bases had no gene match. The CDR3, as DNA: TGTGCCAGCAGCCCTGGACTAGCGAACTACGAGCAGTACGTC. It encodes CASSPGLANYEQYV.

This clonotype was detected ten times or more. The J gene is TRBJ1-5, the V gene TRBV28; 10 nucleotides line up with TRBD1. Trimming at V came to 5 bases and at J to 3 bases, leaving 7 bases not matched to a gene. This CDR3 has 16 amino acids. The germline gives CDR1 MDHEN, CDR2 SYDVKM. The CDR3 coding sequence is TGTGCCAGCAGTATATCCGGGACAGGGGTCAATCAGCCCCAGCATTTT. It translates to CASSISGTGVNQPQHF.

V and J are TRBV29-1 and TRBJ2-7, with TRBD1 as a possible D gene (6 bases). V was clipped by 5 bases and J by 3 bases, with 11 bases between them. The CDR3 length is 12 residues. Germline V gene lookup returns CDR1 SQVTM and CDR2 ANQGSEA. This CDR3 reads CSVLGANYEQYV. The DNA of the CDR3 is TGCAGCGTTTTGGGGGCCAACTACGAGCAGTACGTC.

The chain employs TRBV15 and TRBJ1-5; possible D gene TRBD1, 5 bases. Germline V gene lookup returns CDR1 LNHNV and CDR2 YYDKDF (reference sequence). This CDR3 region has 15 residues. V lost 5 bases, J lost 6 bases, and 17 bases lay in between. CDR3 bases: TGTGCCACCAGCTTTTACTCAGGGAGCGGTCAGCCCCAGCATTTT. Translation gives CATSFYSGSGQPQHF.

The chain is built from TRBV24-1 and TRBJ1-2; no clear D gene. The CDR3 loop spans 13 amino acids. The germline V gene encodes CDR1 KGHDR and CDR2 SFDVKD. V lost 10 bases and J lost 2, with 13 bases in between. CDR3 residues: CATSAGSNYGYTF. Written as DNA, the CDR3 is TGTGCCACGTCCGCGGGGTCCAACTATGGCTACACCTTC.

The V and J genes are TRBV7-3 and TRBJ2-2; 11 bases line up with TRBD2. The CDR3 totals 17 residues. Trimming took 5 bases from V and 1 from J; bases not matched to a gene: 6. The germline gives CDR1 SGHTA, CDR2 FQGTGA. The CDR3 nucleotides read TGTGCCAGCAGCCGCGGGACTAGCGGAAAGAACACCGGGGAGCTGTTTTTT. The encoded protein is CASSRGTSGKNTGELFF.

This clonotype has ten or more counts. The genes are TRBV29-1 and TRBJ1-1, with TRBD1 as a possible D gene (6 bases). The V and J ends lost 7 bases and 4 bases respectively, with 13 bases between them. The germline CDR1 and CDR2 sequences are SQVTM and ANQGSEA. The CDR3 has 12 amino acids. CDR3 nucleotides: TGCAGCGGTACAGGGTGGGGCACTGAAGCTTTCTTT. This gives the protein CSGTGWGTEAFF.

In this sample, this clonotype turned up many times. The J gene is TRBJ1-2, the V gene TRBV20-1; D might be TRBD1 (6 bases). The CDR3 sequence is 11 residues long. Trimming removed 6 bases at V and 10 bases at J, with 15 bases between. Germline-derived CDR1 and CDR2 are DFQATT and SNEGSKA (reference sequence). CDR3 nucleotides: TGCAGTGCCAAGACAGGATCAAACTACACCTTC. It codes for CSAKTGSNYTF.

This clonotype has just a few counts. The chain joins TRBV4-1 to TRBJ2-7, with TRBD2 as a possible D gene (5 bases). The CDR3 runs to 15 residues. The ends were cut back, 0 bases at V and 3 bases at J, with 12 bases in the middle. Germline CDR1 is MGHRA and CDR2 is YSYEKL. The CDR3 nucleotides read TGCGCCAGCAGCCAAGATTCCGAGACTAACTACGAGCAGTACGTC. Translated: CASSQDSETNYEQYV.

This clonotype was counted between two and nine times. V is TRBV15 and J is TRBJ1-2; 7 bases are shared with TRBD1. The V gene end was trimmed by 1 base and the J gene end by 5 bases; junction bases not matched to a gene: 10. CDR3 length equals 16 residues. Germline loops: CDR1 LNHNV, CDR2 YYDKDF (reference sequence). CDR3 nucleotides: TGTGCCACCAGCAGAGTCGGGACAGCCATGGGGTATGGCTACACCTTC. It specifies CATSRVGTAMGYGYTF.

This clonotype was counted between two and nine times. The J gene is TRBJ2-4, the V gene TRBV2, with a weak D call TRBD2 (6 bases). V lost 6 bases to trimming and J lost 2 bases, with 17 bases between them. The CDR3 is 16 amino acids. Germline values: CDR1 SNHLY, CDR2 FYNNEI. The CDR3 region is CASRSSGAGSKNIQYF. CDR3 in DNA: TGTGCCAGCAGAAGTTCTGGGGCGGGGTCCAAAAACATTCAGTACTTC.

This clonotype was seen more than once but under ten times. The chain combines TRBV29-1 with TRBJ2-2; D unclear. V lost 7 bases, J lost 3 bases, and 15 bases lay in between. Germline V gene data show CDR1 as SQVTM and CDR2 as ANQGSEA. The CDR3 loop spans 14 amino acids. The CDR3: CSGRRYQDTGELFF. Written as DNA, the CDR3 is TGCAGCGGACGAAGGTATCAGGACACCGGGGAGCTGTTTTTT.

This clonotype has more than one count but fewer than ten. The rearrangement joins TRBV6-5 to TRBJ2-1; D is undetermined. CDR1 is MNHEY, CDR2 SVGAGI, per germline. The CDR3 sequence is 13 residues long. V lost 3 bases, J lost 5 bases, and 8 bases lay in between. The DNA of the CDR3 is TGTGCCAGCAGTTATCGACTCGACAATGAGCAGTTCTTC. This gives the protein CASSYRLDNEQFF.

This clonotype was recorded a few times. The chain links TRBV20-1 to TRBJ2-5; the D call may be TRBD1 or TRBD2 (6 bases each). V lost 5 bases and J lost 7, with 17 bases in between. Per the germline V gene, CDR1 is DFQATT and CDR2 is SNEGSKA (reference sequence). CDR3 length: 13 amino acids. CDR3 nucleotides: TGCAGTGCTCCCCGGTCGGGGGCGACGACCCAGTACTTC. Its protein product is CSAPRSGATTQYF.

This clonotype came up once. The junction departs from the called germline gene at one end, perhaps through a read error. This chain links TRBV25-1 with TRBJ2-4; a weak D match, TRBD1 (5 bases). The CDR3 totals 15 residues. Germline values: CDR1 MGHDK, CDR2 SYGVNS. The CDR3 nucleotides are TGTGTCAGCAGTGAAGTTCAGGGTGCCAAAAACATTCAGTACTTC. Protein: CVSSEVQGAKNIQYF.

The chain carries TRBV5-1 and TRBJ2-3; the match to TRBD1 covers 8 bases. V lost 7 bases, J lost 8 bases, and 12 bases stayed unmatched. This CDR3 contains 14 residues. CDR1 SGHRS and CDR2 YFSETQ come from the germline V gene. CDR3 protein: CASRLGQGVGTQYF. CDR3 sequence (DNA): TGCGCCAGCCGTTTAGGACAGGGTGTAGGTACGCAGTATTTT.

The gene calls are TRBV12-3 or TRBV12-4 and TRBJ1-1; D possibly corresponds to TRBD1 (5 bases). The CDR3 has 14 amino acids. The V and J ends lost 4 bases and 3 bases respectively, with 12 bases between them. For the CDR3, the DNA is TGTGCCAGCAGTTACAGAGGGACCCACACTGAAGCTTTCTTT. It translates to CASSYRGTHTEAFF.

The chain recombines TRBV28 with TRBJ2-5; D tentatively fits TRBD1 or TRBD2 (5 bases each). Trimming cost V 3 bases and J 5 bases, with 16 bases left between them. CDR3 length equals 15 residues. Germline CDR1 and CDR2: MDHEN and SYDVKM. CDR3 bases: TGTGCCAGCAGTTTTATCGTCCCGGGACGGGAGACCCAGTACTTC. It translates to CASSFIVPGRETQYF.

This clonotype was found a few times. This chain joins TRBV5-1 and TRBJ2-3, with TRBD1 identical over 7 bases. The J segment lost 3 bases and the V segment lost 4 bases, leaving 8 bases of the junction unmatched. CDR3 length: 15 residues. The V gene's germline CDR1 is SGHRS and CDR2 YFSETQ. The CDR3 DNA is TGCGCCAGCAGCCTACCACAGGGGACGACAGATACGCAGTATTTT. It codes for CASSLPQGTTDTQYF.

The CDR3 coding sequence is TGCGCCAGCAGCAATAGCGGGGCAGCCAAAAACATTCAGTACTTC. This gives the protein CASSNSGAAKNIQYF. The J gene is TRBJ2-4, the V gene TRBV5-1, with 8 bases matching TRBD2. With V trimmed by 4 bases and J by 0 bases, 3 bases remained unmatched. The CDR3 length is 15 residues. Germline V gene data show CDR1 as SGHRS and CDR2 as YFSETQ.

The CDR3 DNA is TGCGCCAGCAGCGCTACCGGGGAATACTACGAGCAGTACGTC. It specifies CASSATGEYYEQYV. This rearrangement joins TRBV5-1 to TRBJ2-7; a possible D gene is TRBD2 (5 bases). The CDR3 contains 14 residues. Trimming left V 4 bases short and J 3 bases short, with 14 bases between. Germline CDR1 SGHRS, CDR2 YFSETQ.

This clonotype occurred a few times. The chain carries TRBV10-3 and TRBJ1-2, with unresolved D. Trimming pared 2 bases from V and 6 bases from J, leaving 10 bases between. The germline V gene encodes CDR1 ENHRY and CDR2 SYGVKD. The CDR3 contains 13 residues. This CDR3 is CAISEGDWNGYTF. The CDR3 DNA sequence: TGTGCCATCAGTGAGGGGGATTGGAATGGCTACACCTTC.

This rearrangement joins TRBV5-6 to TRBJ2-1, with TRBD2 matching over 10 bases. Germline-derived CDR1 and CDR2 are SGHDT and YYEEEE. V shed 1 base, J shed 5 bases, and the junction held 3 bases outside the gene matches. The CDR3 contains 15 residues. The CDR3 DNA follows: TGTGCCAGCAGCTTGCAGCGGGAGGGCCACAATGAGCAGTTCTTC. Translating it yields CASSLQREGHNEQFF.